The 21 T cell receptor beta chains below all came from one sample that was sequenced in a study of T cell changes during pregnancy in multiple sclerosis. Measured with immunoSEQ multiplex PCR; TCRdb has only the in-frame clones, and not every one. The sample has roughly 48,000 clones, almost 95% seen once. The sequences come from CD4+ T cells from peripheral blood mononuclear cells, collected in the second trimester of pregnancy. The receptors were sampled from a female donor in good health, enrolled as a control in a pregnancy study.

The rearrangement joins TRBV5-1 to TRBJ1-4, with 7 bases aligning to TRBD1. The germline V gene has CDR1 SGHRS and CDR2 YFSETQ. The CDR3 extends over 15 amino acids. Trimming at V came to 3 bases and at J to 3 bases, leaving 5 bases not matched to a gene. CDR3 protein: CASSSPDRSNEKLFF. The CDR3 region has the DNA TGCGCCAGCAGCTCCCCGGACAGGTCTAATGAAAAACTGTTTTTT.

The chain joins TRBV4-3 to TRBJ1-5, with unresolved D. V lost 2 bases, J lost 5 bases, and 13 bases lay in between. The CDR3 has 15 amino acids. The germline V gene encodes CDR1 LGHNA and CDR2 YSLEER. The CDR3 reads CASSQSYSAHQPQHF. DNA of the CDR3: TGCGCCAGCAGCCAATCCTACAGTGCACATCAGCCCCAGCATTTT.

This clone was recorded only once. This sequence joins TRBV5-4 and TRBJ1-2; TRBD1 agrees at 7 bases. Germline CDR1 reads SGHNT; CDR2 reads YYREEE (reference sequence). J gave up 2 bases and V 4 bases, and 2 bases lay outside the gene matches. CDR3 size: 13 residues. The CDR3 sequence: CASSPDRNYGYTF. Here the CDR3 DNA reads TGTGCCAGCAGCCCGGACAGGAACTATGGCTACACCTTC. Supplemented by reference TRBV5-4 and TRBJ1-2, the full variable domain reads ETGVTQSPTHLIKTRGQQVTLRCSSQSGHNTVSWYQQALGQGPQFIFQYYREEENGRGNFPPRFSGLQFPNYSSELNVNALELDDSALYLCASSPDRNYGYTFGSGTRLTVV.

The chain is built from TRBV28 and TRBJ1-5; 8 nucleotides agree with TRBD1. Germline V CDR1 and CDR2: MDHEN, SYDVKM. The CDR3 length is 13 residues. J lost 11 bases, V lost 6 bases, and 9 bases had no gene match. The DNA for the CDR3 is TGTGCCAGCAGCCCACCCGGACAGGGTACCCAGCATTTT. It specifies CASSPPGQGTQHF.

This sequence joins TRBV19 and TRBJ1-3, with D possibly TRBD1 on 5 matching bases. The CDR3 runs to 17 residues. The germline V gene has CDR1 LNHDA and CDR2 SQIVND (reference sequence). V lost 6 bases and J lost 0, with 18 bases in between. The CDR3 spells CASSSGRGASSGNTIYF. The CDR3 DNA follows: TGTGCCAGTAGCTCCGGGCGTGGGGCTTCCTCTGGAAACACCATATATTTT.

This clone is a singleton in its sample. This rearrangement joins TRBV9 to TRBJ1-1; maybe TRBD1 (5 bases). Deletions cut 5 bases from V and 8 bases from J, with 16 bases between. CDR1 and CDR2 (germline): SGDLS, YYNGEE. This CDR3 contains 13 residues. The CDR3 nucleotides read TGTGCCAGCAGGCGGGGCAACAGGAAAGAAGCTTTCTTT. Protein: CASRRGNRKEAFF.

V usage is TRBV29-1 and J usage is TRBJ2-4; tentative D call: TRBD1 (6 bases). The CDR3 has 13 amino acids. Germline CDR1 and CDR2: SQVTM and ANQGSEA. V lost 6 bases to trimming and J lost 6 bases, with 15 bases between them. CDR3 nucleotide sequence: TGCAGCGTGGAGATCACACAGGGAAACATTCAGTACTTC. Translation gives CSVEITQGNIQYF.

This chain joins TRBV6-1 and TRBJ1-1, with 7 nucleotides matching TRBD1. This CDR3 has 14 amino acids. Looked up from germline, CDR1 is MNHNS and CDR2 is SASEGT. The V gene end was trimmed by 10 bases and the J gene end by 0 bases; junction bases not matched to a gene: 8. This CDR3 is CATVEGALNTEAFF. The CDR3 DNA reads TGTGCCACAGTTGAGGGGGCGTTGAACACTGAAGCTTTCTTT.

The chain carries TRBV5-1 and TRBJ2-2, with a tentative D call TRBD2 (6 bases). V lost 6 bases and J 1 base, leaving 16 bases between the germline ends. The CDR3 has 16 amino acids. Per germline, CDR1 SGHRS and CDR2 YFSETQ. CDR3 bases: TGCGCCAGCAATGGAGGGGTCACAGGGAACACCGGGGAGCTGTTTTTT. This encodes CASNGGVTGNTGELFF.

The rearrangement joins TRBV5-1 to TRBJ2-2; 8 bases agree with TRBD1. CDR1 and CDR2 from the germline V gene are SGHRS and YFSETQ. V dropped 1 base and J dropped 3; count of bases not matched to a gene: 8. The CDR3 sequence is 17 residues long. CDR3 nucleotide sequence: TGCGCCAGCAGCTTGACAGGGGGTGGGATGGACACCGGGGAGCTGTTTTTT. Translation: CASSLTGGGMDTGELFF.

The rearrangement joins TRBV7-2 to TRBJ2-2; 8 bases align to TRBD1. The CDR3 is 14 residues long. Germline CDR1 SGHTA, CDR2 FQGNSA. Unmatched junction bases numbered 3, after V lost 3 bases and J lost 6 bases. CDR3 residues: CASSFDRGSGELFF. In nucleotides, the CDR3 is TGTGCCAGCAGCTTCGACAGGGGATCCGGGGAGCTGTTTTTT.

The chain carries TRBV14 and TRBJ2-5; D gene unclear. Between the trimmed V and J ends, which lost 0 bases and 6 bases, there was a span of 5 bases. CDR1 SGHDN and CDR2 FVKESK come from the germline V gene. The CDR3 runs 12 residues. CDR3 region: CASSQDWQTQYF. The CDR3, as DNA: TGTGCCAGCAGCCAAGATTGGCAGACCCAGTACTTC.

The chain recombines TRBV19 with TRBJ1-3; 7 bases are shared with TRBD1. Losses at the gene ends were 9 bases for V and 0 bases for J; bases not matched to a gene: 20. CDR1 is LNHDA, CDR2 SQIVND, per germline (reference sequence). The CDR3 has 19 residues. The CDR3 DNA reads as TGTGCCAGCCAGCAGCCGAAAAGGGACAGCCTTTTCTCTGGAAACACCATATATTTT. It yields the protein CASQQPKRDSLFSGNTIYF. The full variable domain, in which reference TRBV19 and TRBJ1-3 provide the parts outside the CDR3, is DGGITQSPKYLFRKEGQNVTLSCEQNLNHDAMYWYRQDPGQGLRLIYYSQIVNDFQKGDIAEGYSVSREKKESFPLTVTSAQKNPTAFYLCASQQPKRDSLFSGNTIYFGEGSWLTVV.

The rearrangement joins TRBV27 to TRBJ1-2; D is possibly TRBD1 (6 bases). V lost 2 bases, J lost 7 bases, and 20 bases lay in between. The CDR3 extends over 16 amino acids. Germline assignment: CDR1 MNHEY and CDR2 SMNVEV (reference sequence). The CDR3 loop reads CASSLTSRGLLGGYTF. In DNA form, the CDR3 reads TGTGCCAGCAGTTTAACCTCCAGGGGTCTCCTCGGTGGCTACACCTTC.

The chain links TRBV10-3 to TRBJ2-1; 15 bases are shared with TRBD2. The CDR3 covers 16 residues. Germline V lookup: CDR1 ENHRY, CDR2 SYGVKD. The V segment lost 5 bases and the J segment 4 bases; nucleotides outside the gene matches: 3. DNA for the CDR3: TGTGCCATCAGTTCCGGGACTAGCGGGGGGTACAATGAGCAGTTCTTC. Translating it yields CAISSGTSGGYNEQFF.

This chain links TRBV4-2 with TRBJ2-3; 7 nucleotides agree with TRBD2. CDR3 length equals 16 residues. Germline V gene data show CDR1 as LGHNA and CDR2 as YNFKEQ. V was clipped by 4 bases and J by 2 bases; unmatched bases: 9. The CDR3 DNA sequence: TGTGCCAGCAGCCCCGTAAGCGGGGCGAACACAGATACGCAGTATTTT. Residues: CASSPVSGANTDTQYF.

The J gene is TRBJ1-3, the V gene TRBV28; 8 nucleotides line up with TRBD1. CDR3 size: 15 residues. The germline CDR1 and CDR2 sequences are MDHEN and SYDVKM. Germline trimming cut 8 bases from V and 0 bases from J; bases unmatched to any gene: 6. The CDR3 sequence: CASGNRGTSGNTIYF. The DNA of the CDR3 is TGTGCCAGCGGAAACAGGGGGACCTCTGGAAACACCATATATTTT.

The genes are TRBV4-1 and TRBJ1-2; 8 bases line up with TRBD1. V trimming: 0 bases; J trimming: 5 bases; junction bases outside the gene matches: 5. The CDR3 has 15 residues. CDR1 and CDR2 from the germline V gene are MGHRA and YSYEKL. CDR3 sequence (DNA): TGCGCCAGCAGCCAAGATGGCAGGGGGCTGTATGGCTACACCTTC. Translation gives CASSQDGRGLYGYTF.

The chain has TRBV7-9 and TRBJ1-1, with TRBD1 identical over 9 bases. The V segment lost 5 bases and the J segment 3 bases; nucleotides outside the gene matches: 7. There are 15 residues in the CDR3. Germline V gene sequence: CDR1 SEHNR, CDR2 FQNEAQ (reference sequence). The CDR3 region is CASSPRDRDYTEAFF. The CDR3 region has the DNA TGTGCCAGCAGCCCGCGGGACAGGGATTACACTGAAGCTTTCTTT.

The V call is TRBV18, the J call TRBJ1-5; no reliable D call. V gave up 2 bases and J gave up 4 bases, with 9 bases separating them. This CDR3 is 14 amino acids long. CDR1 is KGHSH, CDR2 LQKENI, per germline. The DNA of the CDR3 is TGTGCCAGCTCACCAAGTGCACAGAATCAGCCCCAGCATTTT. Translated: CASSPSAQNQPQHF. Together with reference TRBV18 and TRBJ1-5, the CDR3 gives the full variable domain: NAGVMQNPRHLVRRRGQEARLRCSPMKGHSHVYWYRQLPEEGLKFMVYLQKENIIDESGMPKERFSAEFPKEGPSILRIQQVVRGDSAAYFCASSPSAQNQPQHFGDGTRLSIL.

The DNA for the CDR3 is TGTGCCAGCAGTGAAGATAACAGCTATGGCTACACCTTC. Translated: CASSEDNSYGYTF. The V call is TRBV2, the J call TRBJ1-2; no clear D gene. Germline V gene data show CDR1 as SNHLY and CDR2 as FYNNEI. The CDR3 consists of 13 residues. Trimming left V 1 base short and J 4 bases short, with 7 bases between.